In its sample, the clone carrying this T cell receptor (beta chain) was seen once. Germline CDR1 reads KGHDR; CDR2 reads SFDVKD. Trimming left V 5 bases short and J 6 bases short, with 7 bases between. This CDR3 has 12 amino acids. This sample was included in a study of blood T cell repertoires in COVID-19. As for the study in general: Acute and convalescent COVID-19 samples came from the United States, Italy and Spain.

Only in-frame clones appear in the TCRdb table, and some are missing; sequencing was by immunoSEQ multiplex PCR. The sample has a few hundred thousand clones, roughly 90% seen once. The receptor was derived from a man aged 18 to 30 who had recovered from COVID-19. V is TRBV24-1 and J is TRBJ2-1; D unresolved. Material for sequencing was peripheral blood. In DNA, the CDR3 is TGTGCCACCAGTGGTATTTCCAATGAGCAGTTCTTC. Protein: CATSGISNEQFF.